A selection of T cell receptor beta chains follows, all from one sample in a study of T cell responses to AZD1222 COVID-19 vaccine. TCRdb keeps only in-frame clones here, not all; method: immunoSEQ multiplex PCR. Here the sample spans 100,000 to 150,000 clones, about 89% being singletons. The sequenced sample was peripheral blood, obtained on day 0 of MenACWY control vaccination. The receptors were sampled from an adult in good health. CDR3s leave out the opening cysteine and the closing phenylalanine or tryptophan. The D gene is left open where the match is weak.

TRBV28,NA,TRBJ1-1,ASSLDPGQNTEAF
TRBV11-3,NA,TRBJ2-1,ASIGGGEQF
TRBV19,NA,TRBJ2-7,ASSPSSYEQY
TRBV10-3,TRBD1,TRBJ2-7,AIGQAYEQY
TRBV12-3/TRBV12-4,NA,TRBJ1-1,ASSPGLNTEAF
TRBV4-2,NA,TRBJ2-1,ASSQAGLSIFREQF
TRBV29-1,NA,TRBJ1-2,SETGPHGYT
TRBV5-4,NA,TRBJ2-1,ASSFYSSYNEQF
TRBV10-2,TRBD2,TRBJ2-7,ASRRWTSGRASYEQY
TRBV10-2,TRBD1,TRBJ2-1,ASSESGDRQF
TRBV11-2,NA,TRBJ1-2,ASSADSSPYGYT
TRBV5-1,NA,TRBJ1-3,ASSLQVGSGNTIY
TRBV5-6,TRBD2,TRBJ2-7,ASSLGSSGSEQY
TRBV9,NA,TRBJ2-3,ASSFSGSTDTQY
TRBV7-3,TRBD2,TRBJ2-3,ASSPLAGANTDTQY
TRBV5-4,NA,TRBJ1-2,ASSLGTPRTYGYT
TRBV5-4,NA,TRBJ2-1,ASSLGGSGFSYNEQF
TRBV27,NA,TRBJ2-7,ASSYHGGEQY
TRBV4-2,NA,TRBJ1-5,ASSQGPGVGNQPQH
TRBV19,NA,TRBJ2-2,ASSIATRTGELF
TRBV7-8,NA,TRBJ1-3,ASSSGPQGWGNTIY
TRBV2,TRBD2,TRBJ2-7,ASSAGTSGYEQY
TRBV19,NA,TRBJ2-7,ASSMGPDYEQY
TRBV7-9,NA,TRBJ1-6,ASSFNQASDHSPLH
TRBV27,NA,TRBJ2-2,ASSPWASANTGELF
TRBV19,NA,TRBJ2-7,ASSTRADSYEQY
TRBV30,TRBD2,TRBJ2-5,DFAGGAAKTQY
TRBV29-1,NA,TRBJ2-7,SVEPTEDNEQY
TRBV6-5,NA,TRBJ2-7,ASSYGGTEQY
TRBV19,TRBD2,TRBJ2-1,ASSPILAGGLEQF
TRBV29-1,NA,TRBJ2-3,SVTGLRPTDTQY